This T cell receptor beta chain was identified in a study of vaccination and CD4 T cells after COVID-19. Whole-study context: Post-vaccine specimens were obtained a median roughly 70 days after dose two (range 14 to 241).

The Oncomine TCR Beta short-read assay sequenced DNA from cultured CD4+ T cells. TCRdb re-called the PCR reads with MiXCR, one entry per CDR3 protein. The table includes fewer than 20,000 distinct CDR3 sequences, roughly 72% detected once. Germline V gives CDR1 KGHDR, CDR2 SFDVKD. V shed 7 bases and J shed 5 bases, with 13 bases lying between them. This CDR3 contains 13 residues. Treatment meaning: approximately 9-day PBMC culture with coronavirus spike peptide pools or control peptides (ViraFEST assay). Every well contained around 2 million PBMCs, which were grown with approximately 9.6 IU/ml IL-2 and 9 to 10 ug/ml peptide pools. Note on this clonotype: The antigen is not known.

Material for sequencing was CD4+ T cells from blood, cultured in vitro. The receptor comes from a human donor who had recovered from COVID-19. The chain carries TRBV24-1 and TRBJ1-2; D unresolved. CDR3 coding DNA: TGTGCCACCAGCGACCCGAATGTATATGGCTACACCTTC. The encoded protein is CATSDPNVYGYTF.